The 18 T cell receptor beta chains below were found in one sample sequenced in a study of cytomegalovirus exposure and HLA in healthy donors. The repertoire was sequenced with immunoSEQ multiplex PCR; TCRdb's copy has only in-frame clones and lacks some. The sample lists some 120,000 clones, approximately 92% occurring once. Sequenced sample: PBMCs. The receptor set was obtained from a woman aged 18-35 years in good health and CMV-seronegative.

The genes are TRBV4-3 and TRBJ1-5; TRBD1 agrees at 10 bases. Germline V CDR1 and CDR2: LGHNA, YSLEER. CDR3 length equals 16 residues. The ends lost 0 bases at V and 5 bases at J; junction bases unmatched: 4. The CDR3 DNA is TGCGCCAGCAGCCAAGATAGGACAGGGGGTGATCAGCCCCAGCATTTT. Protein sequence: CASSQDRTGGDQPQHF.

The chain combines TRBV5-5 with TRBJ2-7; 7 bases line up with TRBD2. V gave up 4 bases and J gave up 5 bases; unmatched junction bases: 12. CDR1 is SGHKS, CDR2 YYEKEE, per germline (reference sequence). The CDR3 spans 15 residues. DNA for the CDR3: TGTGCCAGCAGCCCCATGGGAGGGCTGGGCAACGAGCAGTACTTC. Its protein is CASSPMGGLGNEQYF.

The CDR3: CSVSTEGLYEQYF. The CDR3 DNA reads TGCAGCGTTTCTACGGAGGGACTCTACGAGCAGTACTTC. This chain connects TRBV29-1 to TRBJ2-7; the D gene is possibly TRBD2 (6 bases). Germline loops: CDR1 SQVTM, CDR2 ANQGSEA. The CDR3 runs 13 residues. V gave up 5 bases and J gave up 3 bases, with 14 bases separating them.

This chain uses TRBV7-8 with TRBJ2-1, with D unresolved. V was pared by 5 bases and J by 5 bases, with 19 bases between. The CDR3 runs to 16 residues. In germline, CDR1 is SGHVS, CDR2 FQNEAQ. CDR3 bases: TGTGCCAGCAGCCCCCTTGTAGATTCCGTGGACAATGAGCAGTTCTTC. Its translation: CASSPLVDSVDNEQFF.

The chain couples TRBV2 to TRBJ2-5; tentatively, D is TRBD1 (5 bases). The ends were cut back, 4 bases at V and 10 bases at J, with 19 bases in the middle. The CDR3 has 14 residues. The germline V gene has CDR1 SNHLY and CDR2 FYNNEI. CDR3 nucleotide sequence: TGTGCCAGCAGTGTTAATGGGCAGGGTAGGGGCCAGTACTTC. It specifies CASSVNGQGRGQYF.

J is TRBJ1-1 and V is TRBV7-9; no definite D call. In germline, CDR1 is SEHNR, CDR2 FQNEAQ (reference sequence). V lost 6 bases and J 10 bases, leaving 12 bases between the germline ends. The CDR3 is 11 residues long. The CDR3 DNA is TGTGCCAGCAGTTCGGAAAGCGGAGCTTTCTTT. This gives the protein CASSSESGAFF.

The chain links TRBV29-1 to TRBJ1-6; D perhaps matches TRBD1 (6 bases). The CDR3 sequence is 11 residues long. The germline V and J ends were trimmed by 6 bases and 13 bases, with 13 bases remaining between them. Germline V gene sequence: CDR1 SQVTM, CDR2 ANQGSEA. The CDR3 region is CSVGEGGPLHF. The DNA of the CDR3 is TGCAGCGTCGGTGAAGGGGGTCCCCTCCACTTT. The whole variable domain, remainder taken from reference TRBV29-1 and TRBJ1-6, is SAVISQKPSRDICQRGTSLTIQCQVDSQVTMMFWYRQQPGQSLTLIATANQGSEATYESGFVIDKFPISRPNLTFSTLTVSNMSPEDSSIYLCSVGEGGPLHFGNGTRLTVT.

This rearrangement joins TRBV5-6 to TRBJ1-2; weak D call: TRBD1 (5 bases). Trimming took 4 bases from V and 2 from J, leaving 9 bases between them. This CDR3 spans 13 amino acids. Germline V gene sequence: CDR1 SGHDT, CDR2 YYEEEE. The CDR3 sequence is CASSPDRNYGYTF. CDR3 DNA: TGTGCCAGCAGCCCCGACAGAAACTATGGCTACACCTTC.

The rearrangement uses TRBV11-2 and TRBJ2-1; 10 nucleotides agree with TRBD2. The length of the CDR3 is 15 residues. Trimming removed 2 bases from V and 7 bases from J; junction bases left unmatched: 5. Germline V gene lookup returns CDR1 SGHAT and CDR2 FQNNGV. In nucleotides, the CDR3 is TGTGCCAGCAGCTTATTAGCGGGGGGCGGGAATGAGCAGTTCTTC. Protein sequence: CASSLLAGGGNEQFF.

The genes are TRBV28 and TRBJ2-5, with TRBD1 identical over 8 bases. This CDR3 has 14 amino acids. CDR1 and CDR2 (germline): MDHEN, SYDVKM. The V gene end was trimmed by 3 bases and the J gene end by 4 bases; junction bases not matched to a gene: 4. CDR3 coding DNA: TGTGCCAGCAGTTTCCGCGGGACAGGAGAGACCCAGTACTTC. Protein: CASSFRGTGETQYF.

CDR3 sequence reads: CASSPRRTEPYNEQFF. DNA for the CDR3: TGTGCCAGCAGCCCACGGAGGACAGAGCCCTACAATGAGCAGTTCTTC. The chain couples TRBV7-2 to TRBJ2-1; maybe TRBD1 (6 bases). The CDR3 has 16 residues. V was cut by 5 bases and J by 2 bases, with 16 bases left in between. Germline loops: CDR1 SGHTA, CDR2 FQGNSA.

This clone appeared once. The V gene is TRBV7-6, the J gene TRBJ1-1, with D uncertain. V dropped 6 bases and J dropped 0 bases, with 8 bases sitting between them. This CDR3 contains 13 residues. The germline gives CDR1 SGHVS, CDR2 FNYEAQ. The DNA of the CDR3 is TGTGCCAGCAGACCAACAATGAACACTGAAGCTTTCTTT. It codes for CASRPTMNTEAFF.

The table lists this clone with a count of one. The chain combines TRBV9 with TRBJ2-3, with D perhaps TRBD2 (6 bases). The V gene's germline CDR1 is SGDLS and CDR2 YYNGEE. This CDR3 spans 15 amino acids. The V end was cut by 7 bases, the J end by 6 bases, with 21 bases between. DNA for the CDR3: TGTGCCAGCGGCCGCCTGGACGGTGGGGGGGATACGCAGTATTTT. It is translated as CASGRLDGGGDTQYF. The full variable domain, completed using reference TRBV9 and TRBJ2-3, is DSGVTQTPKHLITATGQRVTLRCSPRSGDLSVYWYQQSLDQGLQFLIQYYNGEERAKGNILERFSAQQFPDLHSELNLSSLELGDSALYFCASGRLDGGGDTQYFGPGTRLTVL.

The gene calls are TRBV12-5 and TRBJ2-3; possibly TRBD2 for D (5 bases). The germline V gene has CDR1 LGHNT and CDR2 FRNRAP. V gave up 4 bases and J gave up 0 bases, with 17 bases separating them. This CDR3 contains 17 residues. For the CDR3, the DNA is TGTGCTAGTGGTTCCACGAGGATTGGAGGAAGCACAGATACGCAGTATTTT. Encoded protein: CASGSTRIGGSTDTQYF.

The chain is built from TRBV28 and TRBJ2-1; the D gene is possibly TRBD1 (6 bases). This CDR3 has 15 residues. Trimming took 4 bases from V and 6 from J, leaving 16 bases between them. Germline V gene sequence: CDR1 MDHEN, CDR2 SYDVKM. The CDR3 bases are TGTGCCAGCAGTTCGACAGGCTTTCGGATCAATGAGCAGTTCTTC. Translating gives CASSSTGFRINEQFF.

The gene calls are TRBV14 and TRBJ2-2, with D perhaps TRBD2 (6 bases). There are 14 residues in the CDR3. V was clipped by 3 bases and J by 7 bases, with 12 bases between them. The germline gives CDR1 SGHDN, CDR2 FVKESK. CDR3 DNA sequence: TGTGCCAGCAGCCAGACTAGTCTTAGCGGGGAGCTGTTTTTT. It specifies CASSQTSLSGELFF.

The chain carries TRBV10-1 and TRBJ2-1, with TRBD1 identical over 7 bases. In germline, CDR1 is WNHNN, CDR2 SYGVQD (reference sequence). The CDR3 extends over 13 amino acids. Trimming removed 5 bases from V and 6 bases from J; junction bases left unmatched: 4. CDR3: CASSTGVINEQFF. As DNA, the CDR3 is TGCGCCAGCAGTACAGGGGTCATCAATGAGCAGTTCTTC.

This clone was seen only once. The chain has TRBV27 and TRBJ2-5; weak D call: TRBD2 (7 bases). CDR3 length equals 15 residues. Germline CDR1 MNHEY, CDR2 SMNVEV (reference sequence). The germline V and J ends were trimmed by 2 bases and 5 bases, with 15 bases remaining between them. CDR3 sequence reads: CASSLVRGGTETQYF. In DNA, the CDR3 is TGTGCCAGCAGTTTAGTAAGGGGGGGGACGGAGACCCAGTACTTC.